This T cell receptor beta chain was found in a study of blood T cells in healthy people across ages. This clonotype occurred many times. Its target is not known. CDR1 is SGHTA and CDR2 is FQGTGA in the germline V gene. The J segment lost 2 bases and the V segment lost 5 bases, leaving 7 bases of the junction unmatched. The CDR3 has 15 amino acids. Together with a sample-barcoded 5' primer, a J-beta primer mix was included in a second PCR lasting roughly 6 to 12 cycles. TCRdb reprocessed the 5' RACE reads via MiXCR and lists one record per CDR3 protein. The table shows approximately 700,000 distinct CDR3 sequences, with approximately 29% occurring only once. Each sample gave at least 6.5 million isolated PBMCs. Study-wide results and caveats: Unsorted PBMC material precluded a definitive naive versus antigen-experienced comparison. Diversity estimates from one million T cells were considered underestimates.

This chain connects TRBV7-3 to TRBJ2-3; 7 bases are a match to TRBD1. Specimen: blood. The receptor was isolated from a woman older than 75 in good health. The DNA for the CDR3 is TGTGCCAGCAGCCCTTTGACAGGGAACACAGATACGCAGTATTTT. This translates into CASSPLTGNTDTQYF.